A single sample is the source of the 25 T cell receptor beta chains below, sequenced in a study of T-cell reconstitution after alpha-beta-depleted transplantation in children. Preparation of the TCRbeta library was carried out with unique molecular identifiers. TCRdb ran MiXCR on the PCR reads and lists one entry per CDR3 protein. The repertoire holds about 980,000 distinct CDR3 sequences, with roughly 31% as singletons. Here the sequenced sample was PBMCs, mostly from graft donor cells, taken 360 days after TCRalphabeta/CD19-depleted stem cell transplant. These receptors originate from a boy in the first two years of life who had a stem cell transplant for SCID, so the T cells may come from the graft donor.

This clonotype has only a few counts. The chain carries TRBV20-1 and TRBJ2-3; D tentatively fits TRBD1 or TRBD2 (6 bases each). This CDR3 is built from 15 residues. In germline, CDR1 is DFQATT, CDR2 SNEGSKA (reference sequence). Trimming pared 6 bases from V and 0 bases from J, leaving 16 bases between. The CDR3 region has the DNA TGCAGTGCGGGGACCGCGGGGACAAGCACAGATACGCAGTATTTT. This gives the protein CSAGTAGTSTDTQYF.

This clonotype occurred a few times. This rearrangement joins TRBV5-1 to TRBJ1-4; TRBD1 might be the D (6 bases). V was trimmed by 4 bases and J by 6 bases, leaving 13 bases between them. The CDR3 spans 14 residues. CDR1 is SGHRS and CDR2 is YFSETQ in the germline V gene. The CDR3 bases are TGCGCCAGCAGCCGGACAGCGGTGCATGAAAAACTGTTTTTT. Amino acids: CASSRTAVHEKLFF.

This clonotype was counted only a few times. This rearrangement joins TRBV2 to TRBJ2-3; D not certain. With 1 base removed from V and 6 bases from J, the gap between germline ends came to 5 bases. The CDR3 sequence is 12 residues long. Germline V gene data show CDR1 as SNHLY and CDR2 as FYNNEI. CDR3 sequence: CASSEGYDTQYF. DNA of the CDR3: TGTGCCAGCAGTGAAGGGTACGATACGCAGTATTTT.

This clonotype was observed a few times. The chain is built from TRBV7-9 and TRBJ2-7; perhaps TRBD1 as D (6 bases). V gave up 4 bases and J gave up 3 bases, with 19 bases separating them. The CDR3 length is 16 residues. In germline, CDR1 is SEHNR, CDR2 FQNEAQ (reference sequence). CDR3 in amino acids: CASSSIKTGPNYEQYF. CDR3 nucleotides: TGTGCCAGCAGCTCAATTAAGACAGGACCTAACTACGAGCAGTACTTC.

The genes are TRBV25-1 and TRBJ1-2; D gene ambiguous. In germline, CDR1 is MGHDK, CDR2 SYGVNS. The V and J ends lost 3 bases and 8 bases respectively, with 13 bases between them. This CDR3 spans 13 amino acids. This CDR3 reads CASSDSARGGYTF. As DNA, the CDR3 is TGTGCCAGCAGTGACTCGGCTCGAGGGGGCTACACCTTC.

This clonotype has only a few counts. CDR3 coding DNA: TGTGCCAGCAGGTTGGGGGCCCTCTCCGAGCAGTACTTC. Protein: CASRLGALSEQYF. This rearrangement joins TRBV12-3 or TRBV12-4 to TRBJ2-7, with a possible D match to TRBD1 (6 bases). The CDR3 extends over 13 amino acids. V gave up 6 bases and J gave up 6 bases, with 15 bases separating them.

The chain combines TRBV5-1 with TRBJ2-1; perhaps D is TRBD1 or TRBD2 (6 bases each). Germline values: CDR1 SGHRS, CDR2 YFSETQ. V was clipped by 4 bases and J by 9 bases, with 17 bases between them. The CDR3 contains 14 residues. CDR3 sequence (DNA): TGCGCCAGCAGCGAACAGGGAGGCGGTCGTGAGCAGTTCTTC. It specifies CASSEQGGGREQFF.

This rearrangement joins TRBV28 to TRBJ1-2, with D perhaps TRBD1 (6 bases). V was trimmed by 8 bases and J by 6 bases, leaving 19 bases between them. CDR1 MDHEN and CDR2 SYDVKM come from the germline V gene. This CDR3 spans 14 amino acids. The CDR3 sequence: CASSLKGGGHGYTF. CDR3 coding DNA: TGTGCCAGCTCCTTGAAGGGGGGCGGGCATGGCTACACCTTC.

The chain combines TRBV2 with TRBJ2-3, with unresolved D. CDR3 length equals 14 residues. The germline V gene encodes CDR1 SNHLY and CDR2 FYNNEI. With 7 bases removed from V and 0 bases from J, the gap between germline ends came to 11 bases. The CDR3: CASTGRLSTDTQYF. The CDR3 DNA follows: TGTGCCAGCACCGGGCGGCTTAGCACAGATACGCAGTATTTT.

This clonotype came up a few times. The CDR3: CASSLRSSGGSQETQYF. CDR3 nucleotide sequence: TGTGCCAGCAGTTTAAGATCTAGCGGGGGGAGCCAAGAGACCCAGTACTTC. V is TRBV27 and J is TRBJ2-5, with TRBD2 matching over 11 bases. The junction had 6 bases not matched to a gene; V was cut back by 2 bases and J by 1 base. This CDR3 comprises 17 residues. The V gene's germline CDR1 is MNHEY and CDR2 SMNVEV (reference sequence).

This clonotype was picked up a small number of times. The rearrangement links TRBV10-3 to TRBJ2-7; 7 positions match TRBD1. V dropped 5 bases and J dropped 2; count of bases not matched to a gene: 6. CDR1 ENHRY and CDR2 SYGVKD come from the germline V gene. The CDR3 contains 14 residues. The CDR3 here is CAISNRGAAYEQYF. CDR3 bases: TGTGCCATCAGTAACAGGGGCGCCGCCTACGAGCAGTACTTC.

V is TRBV11-2 and J is TRBJ2-1; D gene ambiguous. Germline V gene lookup returns CDR1 SGHAT and CDR2 FQNNGV. CDR3 length: 16 amino acids. The V gene lost 5 bases and the J gene lost 4 bases, with 18 bases spanning the gap. This chain's CDR3 is CASSRSRQPHYNEQFF. CDR3 nucleotide sequence: TGTGCCAGCAGCCGCTCCCGGCAGCCTCATTACAATGAGCAGTTCTTC.

The chain is built from TRBV24-1 and TRBJ1-1; no definite D call. V lost 10 bases, J lost 2 bases, and 10 bases lay in between. CDR3 length: 12 amino acids. Germline V gene data show CDR1 as KGHDR and CDR2 as SFDVKD. The chain's CDR3 is CATAGPNTEAFF. The CDR3 DNA follows: TGTGCCACAGCAGGACCCAACACTGAAGCTTTCTTT.

This rearrangement joins TRBV28 to TRBJ2-4; TRBD1 might be the D (5 bases). The CDR3 sequence is 16 residues long. V was clipped by 0 bases and J by 0 bases, with 9 bases between them. CDR1 MDHEN and CDR2 SYDVKM come from the germline V gene. The CDR3 reads CASSLWQGSAKNIQYF. The CDR3 DNA sequence: TGTGCCAGCAGTTTATGGCAGGGCTCAGCCAAAAACATTCAGTACTTC.

V and J are TRBV5-1 and TRBJ2-5; D could derive from TRBD1 or TRBD2 (5 bases each). CDR1 SGHRS and CDR2 YFSETQ come from the germline V gene. V dropped 7 bases and J dropped 1 base, with 11 bases sitting between them. The CDR3 is 13 residues long. In DNA form, the CDR3 reads TGCGCCAGCGGCGAGGGGATCCAAGAGACCCAGTACTTC. The encoded protein is CASGEGIQETQYF.

J is TRBJ2-3 and V is TRBV6-5, with D perhaps TRBD1 (7 bases). This CDR3 contains 14 residues. Germline CDR1 and CDR2: MNHEY and SVGAGI. Trimming removed 0 bases from V and 8 bases from J, with 12 bases in between. As DNA, the CDR3 is TGTGCCAGCAGTTACTCGTCTCAGGGGGGTACGCAGTATTTT. As protein: CASSYSSQGGTQYF.

V gene TRBV6-5 combines with J gene TRBJ1-2, with D tentatively TRBD1 (6 bases). The CDR3 extends over 19 amino acids. Germline CDR1 reads MNHEY; CDR2 reads SVGAGI. With 0 bases removed from V and 0 bases from J, the gap between germline ends came to 20 bases. The CDR3 spells CASSYSILTDSRSNYGYTF. CDR3 nucleotide sequence: TGTGCCAGCAGTTACTCAATCCTCACGGACAGCCGTTCTAACTATGGCTACACCTTC.

V is TRBV4-2 and J is TRBJ2-3; D remains unclear. The V end lost 4 bases, the J end lost 6 bases, and 20 bases lay between the germline ends. Per the germline V gene, CDR1 is LGHNA and CDR2 is YNFKEQ. CDR3 size: 16 residues. The CDR3 bases are TGTGCCAGCAGCCCCACCGTCGATACGGGCTCCGATACGCAGTATTTT. Its translation: CASSPTVDTGSDTQYF.

This clonotype was picked up a small number of times. V gene TRBV5-1 combines with J gene TRBJ1-5; D is uncertain. V was trimmed by 8 bases and J by 0 bases, leaving 15 bases between them. The CDR3 totals 15 residues. Per the germline V gene, CDR1 is SGHRS and CDR2 is YFSETQ. Here the CDR3 reads CASPRRIPSNQPQHF. DNA for the CDR3: TGCGCCAGTCCCCGACGGATTCCTAGCAATCAGCCCCAGCATTTT.

In its sample, this clonotype was seen a few times. The gene calls are TRBV4-3 and TRBJ1-3; D not resolved. CDR3 length: 16 amino acids. CDR1 LGHNA and CDR2 YSLEER come from the germline V gene. Trimming left V 4 bases short and J 0 bases short, with 13 bases between. As DNA, the CDR3 is TGCGCCAGCAGCCTCTTCGTTGTAGGCTCTGGAAACACCATATATTTT. Protein product: CASSLFVVGSGNTIYF.

This clonotype was recorded a few times. The V call is TRBV20-1, the J call TRBJ2-7; tentative D call: TRBD2 (6 bases). The V end lost 3 bases, the J end lost 4 bases, and 13 bases lay between the germline ends. CDR3 size: 13 residues. Per germline, CDR1 DFQATT and CDR2 SNEGSKA (reference sequence). The CDR3 protein is CSASIGGRYEQYF. CDR3 bases: TGCAGTGCTAGTATCGGAGGGAGGTACGAGCAGTACTTC.

This clonotype appeared a single time. The chain employs TRBV20-1 and TRBJ2-5; D may be TRBD2 (6 bases). This CDR3 region has 14 residues. V was pared by 5 bases and J by 7 bases, with 20 bases between. Germline V gene data show CDR1 as DFQATT and CDR2 as SNEGSKA (reference sequence). The CDR3 region is CSAAGRRVGGTQYF. CDR3 sequence (DNA): TGCAGTGCTGCGGGACGGAGGGTCGGGGGGACCCAGTACTTC.

This clonotype appeared many times. The gene calls are TRBV20-1 and TRBJ2-5; 10 nucleotides line up with TRBD2. The germline CDR1 and CDR2 sequences are DFQATT and SNEGSKA (reference sequence). This CDR3 is 13 amino acids long. After removal of 3 bases from V and 5 bases from J, the junction contained 3 bases not matched to a gene. Here the CDR3 DNA reads TGCAGTGCTAGTCCTAGCGGGGGTGAGACCCAGTACTTC. Its translation: CSASPSGGETQYF.

The gene calls are TRBV12-3 or TRBV12-4 and TRBJ2-7; D is perhaps TRBD2 (6 bases). Between the trimmed V and J ends, which lost 3 bases and 5 bases, there was a span of 17 bases. The CDR3 runs 15 residues. The CDR3 coding sequence is TGTGCCAGCAGTTTTAACCGCGGGGCGACGCACGAGCAGTACTTC. Encoded protein: CASSFNRGATHEQYF.

This clonotype has a handful of counts. The CDR3 DNA is TGCAGTGCCCAATCCGGGGGGCCGAACACCGGGGAGCTGTTTTTT. Its translation: CSAQSGGPNTGELFF. This rearrangement joins TRBV20-1 to TRBJ2-2, with a tentative D call TRBD2 (7 bases). CDR1 is DFQATT, CDR2 SNEGSKA, per germline (reference sequence). V was trimmed by 6 bases and J by 0 bases, leaving 14 bases between them. CDR3 length: 15 amino acids.